Listed below are T cell receptor beta chains from one sample, sequenced in a study of spatial heterogeneity in lung cancer. TCRdb re-derived calls from the 5' RACE reads in MiXCR, one entry per CDR3 protein. The table has tens of thousands of distinct CDR3 sequences, over 5.5% seen once. The specimen comprised PBMCs, sampled at surgery. These receptors were collected from a female donor with early-stage non-small cell lung cancer. The conserved cysteine and the conserved F or W are not part of the CDR3 here. The order of the fields is V gene, J gene, CDR3 protein.

v_call: TRBV5-6
j_call: TRBJ2-7
cdr3_aa: ASSRTRATYEQY

v_call: TRBV25-1
j_call: TRBJ2-3
cdr3_aa: ASRAESTDTQY

v_call: TRBV29-1
j_call: TRBJ1-2
cdr3_aa: SVEEGLLYGYT

v_call: TRBV4-1
j_call: TRBJ2-3
cdr3_aa: ASSQYGKTSTDTQY

v_call: TRBV28
j_call: TRBJ1-2
cdr3_aa: AIPTGAGYGYT

v_call: TRBV27
j_call: TRBJ2-2
cdr3_aa: ASSLLLGPFPGELF

v_call: TRBV11-1
j_call: TRBJ1-2
cdr3_aa: ASSRLDEGVNYGYT

v_call: TRBV20-1
j_call: TRBJ2-3
cdr3_aa: SASSGQGLTDTQY

v_call: TRBV20-1
j_call: TRBJ2-2
cdr3_aa: SAGTRNTGELF

v_call: TRBV5-1
j_call: TRBJ2-2
cdr3_aa: ASSWAPGGANTGELF

v_call: TRBV23-1
j_call: TRBJ2-1
cdr3_aa: ASSQKPSGCSSYNEQF

v_call: TRBV7-2
j_call: TRBJ2-4
cdr3_aa: ASSLASGRQNIQY

v_call: TRBV2
j_call: TRBJ1-4
cdr3_aa: ASSDGRFSEKLF

v_call: TRBV6-5
j_call: TRBJ2-7
cdr3_aa: ASSYSWLDEQY

v_call: TRBV28
j_call: TRBJ1-1
cdr3_aa: ASSFDGTGRQIMNTEAF

v_call: TRBV7-9
j_call: TRBJ2-3
cdr3_aa: ASSLGTTDTQY

v_call: TRBV3-1
j_call: TRBJ2-7
cdr3_aa: ASSRSDRIAYEQY

v_call: TRBV2
j_call: TRBJ1-1
cdr3_aa: ASSAYPGTGYTEAF

v_call: TRBV20-1
j_call: TRBJ1-2
cdr3_aa: SAPRGYANYGYT

v_call: TRBV6-2/TRBV6-3
j_call: TRBJ2-7
cdr3_aa: ATAGLIYEQY

v_call: TRBV19
j_call: TRBJ2-3
cdr3_aa: ASRLGTSTDTQY

v_call: TRBV12-3/TRBV12-4
j_call: TRBJ2-7
cdr3_aa: ASNTRGEEQY

v_call: TRBV30
j_call: TRBJ2-3
cdr3_aa: AWSPQGTDTQY

v_call: TRBV7-2
j_call: TRBJ2-2
cdr3_aa: ASSLGGWAGELF

v_call: TRBV7-2
j_call: TRBJ1-2
cdr3_aa: ASSFGGNYGYT

v_call: TRBV20-1
j_call: TRBJ2-5
cdr3_aa: SAHRPGETQY

v_call: TRBV12-3/TRBV12-4
j_call: TRBJ1-4
cdr3_aa: ASSPQLNEKLF

v_call: TRBV11-2
j_call: TRBJ2-7
cdr3_aa: ASSSHPAGYEQY

v_call: TRBV4-3
j_call: TRBJ1-1
cdr3_aa: ASSGTGSATEAF

v_call: TRBV15
j_call: TRBJ2-7
cdr3_aa: ATSRMTGGAYEQY

v_call: TRBV29-1
j_call: TRBJ1-1
cdr3_aa: SASRGTGPEAF

v_call: TRBV5-4
j_call: TRBJ2-3
cdr3_aa: ASSPGLASPDTQY

v_call: TRBV11-2
j_call: TRBJ2-1
cdr3_aa: ASSLGVGQASYNEQF

v_call: TRBV2
j_call: TRBJ1-2
cdr3_aa: ASSETGLGYT

v_call: TRBV7-5
j_call: TRBJ1-2
cdr3_aa: ISVSEATRQTNYGYT

v_call: TRBV5-6
j_call: TRBJ1-1
cdr3_aa: ASRFQWQGATEAF

v_call: TRBV7-6
j_call: TRBJ2-5
cdr3_aa: ASSLGRETQY

v_call: TRBV6-2/TRBV6-3
j_call: TRBJ1-6
cdr3_aa: ASSPFGQGSSYNSPLH

v_call: TRBV7-8
j_call: TRBJ2-2
cdr3_aa: ASSLVDRDTGELF

v_call: TRBV20-1
j_call: TRBJ1-3
cdr3_aa: SAGWGDTIY

v_call: TRBV11-1
j_call: TRBJ2-5
cdr3_aa: VSSALRVETQY

v_call: TRBV6-4
j_call: TRBJ2-3
cdr3_aa: ASSISGGLTDTQY

v_call: TRBV10-3
j_call: TRBJ2-2
cdr3_aa: AISAGERNTGELF

v_call: TRBV29-1
j_call: TRBJ2-7
cdr3_aa: SVGGTGTAEQY

v_call: TRBV20-1
j_call: TRBJ1-1
cdr3_aa: SASGRGRVAF

v_call: TRBV28
j_call: TRBJ1-2
cdr3_aa: ASSLGGGGLGGYT

v_call: TRBV12-3/TRBV12-4
j_call: TRBJ1-2
cdr3_aa: ASSLGEGLFLGYT

v_call: TRBV11-2
j_call: TRBJ2-3
cdr3_aa: ASSPGVGTDMQY

v_call: TRBV20-1
j_call: TRBJ2-7
cdr3_aa: SALAATGLVSYEQY

v_call: TRBV7-9
j_call: TRBJ2-7
cdr3_aa: ASSDMMGRYEQY

v_call: TRBV5-1
j_call: TRBJ2-7
cdr3_aa: ASSSGTGPYEQY

v_call: TRBV10-3
j_call: TRBJ2-7
cdr3_aa: AVGTSGGPYEQY

v_call: TRBV9
j_call: TRBJ1-2
cdr3_aa: ASSVGQAPSPYGYT

v_call: TRBV12-3/TRBV12-4
j_call: TRBJ2-1
cdr3_aa: ASRGLNNEQF

v_call: TRBV6-5
j_call: TRBJ2-7
cdr3_aa: ASSYDRAYEQY

v_call: TRBV9
j_call: TRBJ1-3
cdr3_aa: ASSVTGFGNTIY

v_call: TRBV28
j_call: TRBJ2-1
cdr3_aa: ASSSNPGLAGRHSYNEQF

v_call: TRBV5-1
j_call: TRBJ1-1
cdr3_aa: ASSFRGAGENTEAF